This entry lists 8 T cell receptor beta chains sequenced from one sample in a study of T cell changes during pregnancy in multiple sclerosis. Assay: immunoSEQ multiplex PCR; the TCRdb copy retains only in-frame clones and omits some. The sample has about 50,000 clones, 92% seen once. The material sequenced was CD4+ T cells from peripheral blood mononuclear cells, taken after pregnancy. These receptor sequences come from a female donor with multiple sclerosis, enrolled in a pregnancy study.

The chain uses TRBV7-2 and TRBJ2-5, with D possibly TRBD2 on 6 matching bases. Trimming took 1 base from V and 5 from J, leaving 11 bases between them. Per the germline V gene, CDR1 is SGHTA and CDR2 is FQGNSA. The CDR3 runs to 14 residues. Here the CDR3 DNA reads TGTGCCAGCAGCTTAGATCCGGGGGTTGAGACCCAGTACTTC. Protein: CASSLDPGVETQYF.

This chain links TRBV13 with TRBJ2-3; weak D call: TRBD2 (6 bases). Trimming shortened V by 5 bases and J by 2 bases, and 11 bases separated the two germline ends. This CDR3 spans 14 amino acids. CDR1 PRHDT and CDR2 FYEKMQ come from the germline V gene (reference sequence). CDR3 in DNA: TGTGCCAGCAGCACGGGACTTACCACAGATACGCAGTATTTT. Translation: CASSTGLTTDTQYF. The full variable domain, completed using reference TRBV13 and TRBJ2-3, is AAGVIQSPRHLIKEKRETATLKCYPIPRHDTVYWYQQGPGQDPQFLISFYEKMQSDKGSIPDRFSAQQFSDYHSELNMSSLELGDSALYFCASSTGLTTDTQYFGPGTRLTVL.

For the CDR3, the DNA is TGTGCCAGCAGCTTATACTCACAGGGTTCGTATCTCCCCGGGGAGCTGTTTTTT. Protein: CASSLYSQGSYLPGELFF. The chain employs TRBV7-3 and TRBJ2-2, with D possibly being TRBD1 (6 bases). V lost 2 bases and J lost 6, with 22 bases in between. This CDR3 comprises 18 residues. Germline assignment: CDR1 SGHTA and CDR2 FQGTGA.

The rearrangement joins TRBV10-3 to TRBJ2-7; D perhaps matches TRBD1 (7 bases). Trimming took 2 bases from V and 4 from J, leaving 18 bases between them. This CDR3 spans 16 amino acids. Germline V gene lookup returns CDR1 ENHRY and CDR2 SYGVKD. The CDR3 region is CAISEAEGAPSYEQYF. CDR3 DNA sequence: TGTGCCATCAGTGAGGCGGAGGGGGCCCCCTCTTACGAGCAGTACTTC.

The CDR3 DNA reads TGCGCCAGCAGCCAAGGTAGACTAGCGGGCGCGAACTCGTACGAGCAGTACTTC. It encodes CASSQGRLAGANSYEQYF. The chain has TRBV4-1 and TRBJ2-7, with 10 bases lining up with TRBD2. CDR1 is MGHRA and CDR2 is YSYEKL in the germline V gene. The CDR3 loop spans 18 amino acids. With V trimmed by 1 base and J by 4 bases, 13 bases remained unmatched.

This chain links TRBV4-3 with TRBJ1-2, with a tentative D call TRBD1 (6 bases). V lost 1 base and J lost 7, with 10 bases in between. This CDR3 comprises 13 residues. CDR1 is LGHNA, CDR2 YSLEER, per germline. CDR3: CASSQVQGGGYTF. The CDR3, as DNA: TGCGCCAGCAGCCAAGTACAGGGCGGTGGCTACACCTTC.

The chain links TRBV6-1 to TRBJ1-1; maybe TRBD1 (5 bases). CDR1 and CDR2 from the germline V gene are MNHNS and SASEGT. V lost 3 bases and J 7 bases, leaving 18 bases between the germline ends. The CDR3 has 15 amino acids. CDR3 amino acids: CASSEMSGGGIEAFF. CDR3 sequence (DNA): TGTGCCAGCAGTGAGATGTCGGGTGGGGGGATTGAAGCTTTCTTT.

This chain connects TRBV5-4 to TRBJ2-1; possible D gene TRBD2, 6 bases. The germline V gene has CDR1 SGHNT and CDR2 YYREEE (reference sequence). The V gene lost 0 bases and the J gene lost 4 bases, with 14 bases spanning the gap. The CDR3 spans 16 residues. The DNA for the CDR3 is TGTGCCAGCAGCTTGGCCCCTAGCGATACGTACAATGAGCAGTTCTTC. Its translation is CASSLAPSDTYNEQFF.